This T cell receptor beta chain was observed in a study of CD8 T cells in ankylosing spondylitis. Germline lookup yields CDR1 SGHRS and CDR2 YFSETQ. V lost 4 bases and J lost 4, with 17 bases in between. The CDR3 runs 16 residues. Study conclusions and caveats: With a CD8+ phenotype, disease-linked clones were relatively rare in peripheral blood. A motif of fewer than ten highly homologous TCR beta variants was seen as apparently characteristic of ankylosing spondylitis blood.

This clonotype occurred a few times. The antigen is unknown. Each CDR3 protein is one row after TCRdb ran MiXCR on the 5' RACE reads. The sample yields fewer than 500,000 distinct CDR3 sequences, about a fifth seen once. The sequencing sample was made of blood, either unsorted or a sorted T cell fraction (not recorded which). V is TRBV5-1 and J is TRBJ1-4, with unresolved D. This clonotype was obtained from a male donor with ankylosing spondylitis. CDR3 bases: TGCGCCAGCAGCCCGATCCGATTAGGAAGTAATGAAAAACTGTTTTTT. This encodes CASSPIRLGSNEKLFF.